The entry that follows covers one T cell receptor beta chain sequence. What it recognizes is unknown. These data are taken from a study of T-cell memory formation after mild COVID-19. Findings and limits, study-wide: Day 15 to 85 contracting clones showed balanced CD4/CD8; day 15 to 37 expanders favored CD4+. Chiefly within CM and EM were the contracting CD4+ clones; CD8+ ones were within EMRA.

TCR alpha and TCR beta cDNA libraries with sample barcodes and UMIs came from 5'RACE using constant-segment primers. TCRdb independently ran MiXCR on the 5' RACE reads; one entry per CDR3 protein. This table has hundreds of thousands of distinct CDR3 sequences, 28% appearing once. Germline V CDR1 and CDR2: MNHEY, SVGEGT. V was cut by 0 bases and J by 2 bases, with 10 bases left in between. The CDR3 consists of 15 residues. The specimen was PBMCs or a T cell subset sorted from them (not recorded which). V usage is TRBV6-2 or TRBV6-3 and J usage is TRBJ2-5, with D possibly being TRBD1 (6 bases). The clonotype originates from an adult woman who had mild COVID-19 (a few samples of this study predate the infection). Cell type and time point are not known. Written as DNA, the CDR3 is TGTGCCAGCAGTTACTCCTTTACAGGGCAAGAGACCCAGTACTTC. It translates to CASSYSFTGQETQYF.